The entry that follows covers one TCR beta chain sequence. Antigen specificity is unknown. The record originates from a study of Ad26.COV2.S vaccination and SARS-CoV-2 variants. The sample's treatment: about 20 received Ad26.COV2.S at low or high dose, single or two shots; roughly 5 received placebo; per-sample allocation not given. Day 63 after the first injection of vaccine or placebo was the sampling time. Its platform was an Ad26 vector, and its expressed antigen was Wuhan-strain SARS-CoV-2 spike. Study-level results: There was a possibility that the TCR breadth and depth analyses underestimated total T cell responses. Substantial post-vaccination breadth of spike-specific CD8+ and CD4+ T cell responses was reported.

TCRdb keeps only in-frame clones here, not all; method: immunoSEQ multiplex PCR. The top ten hold over 9% of the sample, which has 430,000 or so clones, over 75% seen once. The sequencing here drew on peripheral blood, taken in a trial of Ad26.COV2.S vaccine versus placebo. The source is a person between 18 and 65 years old who received the Ad26.COV2.S COVID-19 vaccine or a placebo.

The chain's CDR3 is CASSWGTGPGEQYF. DNA of the CDR3: TGTGCCAGCAGCTGGGGGACAGGCCCGGGAGAGCAGTACTTC. The chain uses TRBV5-6 and TRBJ2-7, with 8 nucleotides matching TRBD1. The CDR3 has 14 amino acids. After removal of 3 bases from V and 7 bases from J, the junction contained 9 bases not matched to a gene. Germline assignment: CDR1 SGHDT and CDR2 YYEEEE.